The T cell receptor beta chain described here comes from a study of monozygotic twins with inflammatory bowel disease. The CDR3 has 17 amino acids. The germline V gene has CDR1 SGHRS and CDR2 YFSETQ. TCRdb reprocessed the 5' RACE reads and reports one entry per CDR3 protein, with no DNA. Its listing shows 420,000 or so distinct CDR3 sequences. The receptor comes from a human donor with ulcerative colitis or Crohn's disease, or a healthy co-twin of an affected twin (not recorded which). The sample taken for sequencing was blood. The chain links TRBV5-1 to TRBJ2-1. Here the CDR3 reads CASSLFSSGSSYNEQFF.